This T cell receptor (beta chain) was documented in a study of shared clonotypes between healthy human individuals. The CDR3 sequence is 14 residues long. Per germline, CDR1 WNHNN and CDR2 SYGVQD (reference sequence). V lost 6 bases and J lost 6, with 14 bases in between. CD4+ cells yielded CD45RA+ naive and CD45RA-negative memory subsets. The study's findings and limits: Clonotypes which were not shared had lower generation probabilities than clonotypes that all four donors shared.

Points on this clone: Its antigen is currently unknown.

Libraries were prepared by immunoSEQ multiplex PCR; TCRdb keeps only in-frame clonotypes and omits some of them. Seen here are 2 million to 2.5 million clones, approximately 95% observed once, and the top ten hold over 0.1%. This sequence originates from a man younger than 30 in good health. This sequence joins TRBV10-1 and TRBJ2-2; TRBD1 or TRBD2 may be the D gene (5 bases each). Material: naive CD4+ T cells sorted from blood. The subset was: CD45RA+ positively selected. For the CDR3, the DNA is TGCGCCAGCAGACCGGGACCCACCTCCGGGGAGCTGTTTTTT. It translates to CASRPGPTSGELFF.